This T cell receptor (beta chain) appears in the sequencing data of a study of blood T cells in healthy people across ages. Together with a sample-barcoded 5' primer, a J-beta primer mix was included in a second PCR lasting about 6 to 12 cycles. TCRdb re-analysed the 5' RACE reads in MiXCR, keeping a single row per CDR3 protein. This sample has about 720,000 distinct CDR3 sequences, with 20% to 25% found just once. J lost 8 bases, V lost 3 bases, and 5 bases had no gene match. This CDR3 region has 15 residues. Germline V gives CDR1 SGHTA, CDR2 FQGNSA. General study results and limits: Changes seen in expanded clonotypes were possibly confounded by donor CMV status left unknown.

Turning to this clonotype: Antigen specificity is unknown.

The gene calls are TRBV7-2 and TRBJ2-1; 12 bases are a match to TRBD2. The TCR comes from a man in his sixties or seventies in good health. The source material was blood. The CDR3 is CASSFTSGRIDEQFF. The CDR3 DNA sequence: TGTGCCAGCAGCTTTACTAGCGGGAGGATCGATGAGCAGTTCTTC.